This T cell receptor (beta chain) was observed in a study of cytomegalovirus exposure and HLA in healthy donors. The PCR ran on 60 Vbeta and 13 Jbeta primers. Sequencing used immunoSEQ multiplex PCR; TCRdb keeps in-frame clones, though not all of them. This sample has more than 150,000 clones, with approximately 88% found just once. The CDR3 is made up of 14 amino acids. V was clipped by 3 bases and J by 0 bases, with 9 bases between them. Germline lookup yields CDR1 LNHDA and CDR2 SQIVND (reference sequence). Findings of the study overall: Sequencing artifact likely explains a cluster of highly shared sequence variants. Within an earlier analysis, most TCR beta V segments proved productive either about 90% or about 30% of the time.

Points on this clone: Its target is unknown.

Whereas donors were nominally healthy upon sampling, unrecorded immune exposures were probable. This chain connects TRBV19 to TRBJ2-7; no firm D call. The specimen sequenced was PBMCs. The TCR originated in a woman aged 50 to 65 in good health and CMV-seropositive. The CDR3 loop reads CASSIDTFSYEQYF. The DNA for the CDR3 is TGTGCCAGTAGTATCGACACATTCTCCTACGAGCAGTACTTC.